The 24 T cell receptor beta chains presented below share a single source sample, sequenced in a study of early T cells in non-severe SARS-CoV-2 infection. In TCRdb, the 5' RACE reads were re-called with MiXCR into one record per CDR3 protein. This table holds 64,000 or so distinct CDR3 sequences, about 12% found once. This specimen consisted of whole blood, obtained at baseline. The receptor set was obtained from an adult who was a healthcare worker with PCR-confirmed SARS-CoV-2 infection or an uninfected control (not recorded which).

This clonotype has a handful of counts. The chain uses TRBV5-5 and TRBJ2-5; 12 nucleotides line up with TRBD2. Losses at the gene ends were 5 bases for V and 5 bases for J; bases not matched to a gene: 13. The CDR3 sequence is 17 residues long. CDR1 SGHKS and CDR2 YYEKEE come from the germline V gene (reference sequence). CDR3 nucleotide sequence: TGTGCCAGCAGTCCCTCTGTGACTAGCGGGAGAAGTGAGACCCAGTACTTC. Translation gives CASSPSVTSGRSETQYF.

This clonotype was detected only a few times. The rearrangement uses TRBV7-2 and TRBJ2-5; D gene uncertain. The CDR3 is 14 amino acids. CDR1 SGHTA and CDR2 FQGNSA come from the germline V gene. Trimming removed 5 bases at V and 5 bases at J, with 15 bases between. The CDR3 DNA is TGTGCCAGCAGCCCAGATCCAGAATGGGAGACCCAGTACTTC. It yields the protein CASSPDPEWETQYF.

This clonotype was counted many times. The chain links TRBV19 to TRBJ2-3; D is undetermined. CDR3 length: 11 amino acids. V shed 2 bases and J shed 5 bases, with 2 bases lying between them. CDR1 and CDR2 from the germline V gene are LNHDA and SQIVND (reference sequence). The DNA for the CDR3 is TGTGCCAGTAGTATAAAAGATACGCAGTATTTT. It translates to CASSIKDTQYF.

At least ten counts were recorded for this clonotype. V is TRBV20-1 and J is TRBJ1-6, with 11 positions matching TRBD1. Germline V gene lookup returns CDR1 DFQATT and CDR2 SNEGSKA (reference sequence). The CDR3 spans 15 residues. The junction had 9 bases not matched to a gene; V was cut back by 5 bases and J by 9 bases. Here the CDR3 DNA reads TGCAGTGCTTCCCGGACAGGGGGCTCCGGTTCACCCCTCCACTTT. Encoded protein: CSASRTGGSGSPLHF.

V is TRBV12-3 or TRBV12-4 and J is TRBJ1-5, with D tentatively TRBD1 (5 bases). Trimming took 0 bases from V and 7 from J, leaving 16 bases between them. The length of the CDR3 is 16 residues. The CDR3 spells CASSLALGKGNQPQHF. The CDR3 nucleotides are TGTGCCAGCAGTTTAGCGTTAGGGAAGGGGAACCAGCCCCAGCATTTT.

This clonotype was detected ten times or more. The CDR3 here is CASNPLAGSDTQYF. The CDR3, as DNA: TGTGCCAGCAATCCCCTAGCGGGATCAGATACGCAGTATTTT. The J gene is TRBJ2-3, the V gene TRBV28; 9 bases map to TRBD2. J lost 4 bases, V lost 7 bases, and 6 bases had no gene match. CDR1 MDHEN and CDR2 SYDVKM come from the germline V gene. This CDR3 is 14 amino acids long.

This clonotype has a count of ten or more. V is TRBV27 and J is TRBJ1-1; the match to TRBD1 covers 8 bases. The trim removed 2 bases at V and 0 bases at J, leaving 2 bases unmatched. This CDR3 contains 15 residues. Germline CDR1 MNHEY, CDR2 SMNVEV (reference sequence). CDR3 sequence: CASSLQGAMNTEAFF. DNA for the CDR3: TGTGCCAGCAGTTTACAGGGGGCCATGAACACTGAAGCTTTCTTT.

The chain is built from TRBV28 and TRBJ1-1; the D gene is possibly TRBD1 (6 bases). Trimming took off 9 bases at V and 4 bases at J, with 18 bases between the two ends. The CDR3 has 14 amino acids. The germline V gene encodes CDR1 MDHEN and CDR2 SYDVKM. The CDR3 region has the DNA TGTGCCAGTTACCCGGGGGGCCACAGCACTGAAGCTTTCTTT. Translation gives CASYPGGHSTEAFF.

Points on this clonotype: A read error may produce the germline difference seen at one junction end. The chain joins TRBV27 to TRBJ1-1; D not resolved. Per the germline V gene, CDR1 is MNHEY and CDR2 is SMNVEV (reference sequence). The CDR3 has 14 amino acids. The CDR3 loop is CASSLLGENTEALF. The CDR3 DNA reads as TGTGCCAGCAGTCTTCTCGGAGAGAACACTGAAGCTCTCTTT.

The chain is built from TRBV2 and TRBJ2-1; D unclear. The CDR3 totals 13 residues. With 2 bases removed from V and 8 bases from J, the gap between germline ends came to 10 bases. CDR1 SNHLY and CDR2 FYNNEI come from the germline V gene. Here the CDR3 reads CASSEMGKDEQFF. In nucleotides, the CDR3 is TGTGCCAGCAGTGAAATGGGTAAGGATGAGCAGTTCTTC.

This clonotype was counted only a few times. The rearrangement uses TRBV12-3 or TRBV12-4 and TRBJ2-4, with 10 bases lining up with TRBD1. This CDR3 has 14 amino acids. Trimming cost V 6 bases and J 6 bases; bases outside gene matches: 5. Written as DNA, the CDR3 is TGTGCCAGCAGGGGGACAGGGGAATTAAACATTCAGTACTTC. Its translation: CASRGTGELNIQYF.

This clonotype occurred many times. The chain carries TRBV20-1 and TRBJ2-3; 7 bases fit TRBD2. In germline, CDR1 is DFQATT, CDR2 SNEGSKA (reference sequence). The V segment lost 5 bases and the J segment 6 bases; nucleotides outside the gene matches: 11. This CDR3 contains 14 residues. The CDR3 reads CSAGSGAEYDTQYF. DNA for the CDR3: TGCAGTGCTGGAAGCGGGGCGGAGTATGATACGCAGTATTTT.

V usage is TRBV7-2 and J usage is TRBJ2-7; either TRBD1 or TRBD2 may fit D (5 bases each). Trimming took off 4 bases at V and 5 bases at J, with 15 bases between the two ends. CDR1 SGHTA and CDR2 FQGNSA come from the germline V gene. The CDR3 is made up of 14 amino acids. CDR3: CASSYAGTADEQYF. CDR3 nucleotides: TGTGCCAGCAGCTACGCCGGGACGGCGGACGAGCAGTACTTC.

The chain links TRBV7-9 to TRBJ1-2, with D perhaps matching TRBD1 (6 bases). Germline CDR1 and CDR2: SEHNR and FQNEAQ (reference sequence). V was clipped by 5 bases and J by 2 bases, with 15 bases between them. This CDR3 contains 15 residues. DNA of the CDR3: TGTGCCAGCAGCCTCGACGGACAGAGAAACTATGGCTACACCTTC. Translating gives CASSLDGQRNYGYTF.

This clonotype was observed many times. V gene TRBV19 combines with J gene TRBJ2-7, with TRBD2 identical over 14 bases. The CDR3 has 15 residues. V was pared by 3 bases and J by 7 bases, with 5 bases of the junction left unmatched. CDR1 and CDR2 from the germline V gene are LNHDA and SQIVND (reference sequence). The CDR3 DNA reads TGTGCCAGTAGTATGGGGACTAGCGGGAGAGGTGAGCAGTACTTC. Translated, it gives CASSMGTSGRGEQYF.

This clonotype was counted many times. The chain is built from TRBV4-3 and TRBJ2-7; D may be TRBD1 (5 bases). V dropped 0 bases and J dropped 5 bases, with 11 bases sitting between them. Germline CDR1 LGHNA, CDR2 YSLEER. The CDR3 spans 14 residues. CDR3 in amino acids: CASSQDGRGNEQYF. Written as DNA, the CDR3 is TGCGCCAGCAGCCAAGATGGTAGGGGTAACGAGCAGTACTTC.

V is TRBV27 and J is TRBJ2-7; TRBD2 aligns across 7 bases. The CDR3 consists of 15 residues. Germline V gene data show CDR1 as MNHEY and CDR2 as SMNVEV (reference sequence). V was clipped by 1 base and J by 1 base; unmatched bases: 4. The CDR3 reads CASSLFGGGSYEQYF. In nucleotides, the CDR3 is TGTGCCAGCAGTTTATTTGGGGGGGGATCCTACGAGCAGTACTTC.

This clonotype showed up many times. As DNA, the CDR3 is TGTGCCAGCAGCCGCGGGGCTCTATCTGGAAACACCATATATTTT. Translating it yields CASSRGALSGNTIYF. The rearrangement links TRBV7-6 to TRBJ1-3, with a possible D match to TRBD1 (5 bases). The CDR3 runs 15 residues. CDR1 and CDR2 (germline): SGHVS, FNYEAQ. Trimming took off 5 bases at V and 1 base at J, with 12 bases between the two ends.

This clonotype occurred a few times. CDR3 nucleotide sequence: TGTGCCAGCAGCCAAATAGGCTACGAGCAGTACTTC. This gives the protein CASSQIGYEQYF. V and J are TRBV3-1 and TRBJ2-7; D remains unclear. This CDR3 region has 12 residues. The germline gives CDR1 LGHDT, CDR2 YNNKEL (reference sequence). Trimming removed 2 bases at V and 3 bases at J, with 5 bases between.

V and J are TRBV5-8 and TRBJ2-1; D gene unclear. Trimming took 5 bases from V and 4 from J, leaving 4 bases between them. The CDR3 length is 11 residues. The germline CDR1 and CDR2 sequences are SGHTS and YDEGEE. CDR3 region: CASRAYNEQFF. The CDR3 DNA sequence: TGTGCCAGCAGAGCGTACAATGAGCAGTTCTTC.

The rearrangement uses TRBV6-1 and TRBJ2-7; no firm D call. Germline-derived CDR1 and CDR2 are MNHNS and SASEGT. This CDR3 has 13 residues. Trimming pared 2 bases from V and 6 bases from J, leaving 11 bases between. The CDR3 DNA sequence: TGTGCCAGCAGTGAAATCAGACCTGGCGAGCAGTACTTC. It translates to CASSEIRPGEQYF.

This clonotype was observed many times. The chain carries TRBV27 and TRBJ2-7; D is ambiguous. The V and J ends lost 5 bases and 4 bases respectively, with 6 bases between them. CDR3 size: 11 residues. Germline CDR1 reads MNHEY; CDR2 reads SMNVEV (reference sequence). The CDR3 reads CASSPAYEQYF. CDR3 sequence (DNA): TGTGCCAGCAGTCCAGCATACGAGCAGTACTTC.

This clonotype turned up a few times. The chain uses TRBV3-1 and TRBJ1-2; no reliable D call. V was shortened by 4 bases and J by 5 bases, with 14 bases between the two germline ends. Germline V gene sequence: CDR1 LGHDT, CDR2 YNNKEL (reference sequence). This CDR3 contains 14 residues. The CDR3 is CASSLHRPEYGYTF. CDR3 DNA sequence: TGTGCCAGCAGCCTTCACAGACCCGAGTATGGCTACACCTTC.

The chain is built from TRBV11-2 and TRBJ2-5; unclear D gene. CDR1 is SGHAT and CDR2 is FQNNGV in the germline V gene. Trimming stripped 0 bases from V and 0 bases from J, with 11 bases between. The CDR3 runs 16 residues. CDR3 residues: CASSLDLIANQETQYF. The CDR3 nucleotides are TGTGCCAGCAGCTTAGATCTTATTGCTAACCAAGAGACCCAGTACTTC.